This T cell receptor (beta chain) was sequenced for a study of T cells in Graves' hyperthyroidism and ophthalmopathy. Researchers amplified the TCR beta CDR3 regions from RNA transcripts. When the TCR CDR3 underwent first-round RT-PCR, the HTBI primer set was used. MiXCR, applied by TCRdb to the multiplex PCR reads, yields one record per CDR3 protein. The profile shows 500,000 to 600,000 distinct CDR3 sequences, 46% of them singletons. This clonotype was observed at least ten times. The CDR3 consists of 13 residues. Trimming removed 6 bases at V and 6 bases at J, with 12 bases between. The chain is built from TRBV12-3 or TRBV12-4 and TRBJ1-3, with D possibly matching TRBD1 (6 bases). The sequenced sample consisted of peripheral blood or thyroid tissue (not recorded which). This clonotype was obtained from a woman aged 18-29 years with Graves' hyperthyroidism. CDR3 sequence reads: CASSPTGSNTIYF. The DNA of the CDR3 is TGTGCCAGCAGCCCTACAGGGTCAAACACCATATATTTT.